Listed here are 27 T cell receptor beta chains from one sample, sequenced in a study of T cell responses to AZD1222 COVID-19 vaccine. Data came from immunoSEQ multiplex PCR; TCRdb stores just in-frame clones and leaves some out. The sample consists of tens of thousands of clones, 85% of them appearing once. The input for sequencing was peripheral blood, taken on day 0 of AZD1222 vaccination. Every receptor here comes from an adult in good health.

The rearrangement uses TRBV30 and TRBJ1-6; unclear D gene. Germline-derived CDR1 and CDR2 are GTSNPN and SVGIG (reference sequence). The CDR3 has 15 residues. The ends were cut back, 0 bases at V and 9 bases at J, with 15 bases in the middle. Here the CDR3 DNA reads TGTGCCTGGAGTGTATCTCTGGGCTTAGGTTCACCCCTCCACTTT. Its translation: CAWSVSLGLGSPLHF.

The chain employs TRBV9 and TRBJ1-3; D ambiguous. The CDR3 totals 15 residues. The V gene lost 0 bases and the J gene lost 0 bases, with 7 bases spanning the gap. From germline, CDR1 is SGDLS and CDR2 YYNGEE. Written as DNA, the CDR3 is TGTGCCAGCAGCGTAGGGATTCACTCTGGAAACACCATATATTTT. This gives the protein CASSVGIHSGNTIYF.

This clone was picked up one time. The chain links TRBV4-2 to TRBJ2-2, with TRBD1 identical over 8 bases. Germline V gene data show CDR1 as LGHNA and CDR2 as YNFKEQ. V dropped 1 base and J dropped 3; count of bases not matched to a gene: 13. This CDR3 comprises 19 residues. The CDR3 bases are TGTGCCAGCAGCCAAGTTTGGTTAGGACAGGGCGGGGACACCGGGGAGCTGTTTTTT. Its translation: CASSQVWLGQGGDTGELFF.

The chain carries TRBV29-1 and TRBJ1-1; D is unclear. The V end lost 5 bases, the J end lost 11 bases, and 12 bases lay between the germline ends. CDR3 length: 10 residues. CDR1 is SQVTM and CDR2 is ANQGSEA in the germline V gene. In DNA, the CDR3 is TGCAGCGTTACCAGTGGAGGGGCTTTCTTT. Protein sequence: CSVTSGGAFF.

Only one count was recorded for this clone. The chain employs TRBV6-6 and TRBJ2-5; 7 nucleotides line up with TRBD1. The length of the CDR3 is 15 residues. From germline, CDR1 is MNHNY and CDR2 SVGAGI (reference sequence). V shed 7 bases and J 7 bases; nucleotides not matched to a gene: 15. The CDR3 DNA sequence: TGTGCCAGCACCGTAACCGGGACAGAAGGAGGGACCCAGTACTTC. It is translated as CASTVTGTEGGTQYF.

V usage is TRBV13 and J usage is TRBJ2-7; tentative D call: TRBD1 (8 bases). V was pared by 4 bases and J by 2 bases, with 18 bases between. Germline CDR1 reads PRHDT; CDR2 reads FYEKMQ (reference sequence). The CDR3 is 16 amino acids. CDR3 coding DNA: TGTGCCAGCAGCTACGTAAACAGGGGGGGCCCCTACGAGCAGTACTTC. This sequence encodes CASSYVNRGGPYEQYF.

The V and J genes are TRBV29-1 and TRBJ2-3, with 7 bases that match TRBD1. This CDR3 is 14 amino acids long. The germline gives CDR1 SQVTM, CDR2 ANQGSEA. V dropped 7 bases and J dropped 2; count of bases not matched to a gene: 9. For the CDR3, the DNA is TGCAGCGCCGACACAGGGGATTACACAGATACGCAGTATTTT. Residues: CSADTGDYTDTQYF.

V gene TRBV5-4 combines with J gene TRBJ2-7; 7 bases align to TRBD1. Trimming at V came to 9 bases and at J to 1 base, leaving 7 bases not matched to a gene. Germline V CDR1 and CDR2: SGHNT, YYREEE (reference sequence). This CDR3 comprises 13 residues. Written as DNA, the CDR3 is TGTGCCACAAGGGGGCGAGGGTCCTACGAGCAGTACTTC. Translated, it gives CATRGRGSYEQYF.

The chain employs TRBV5-1 and TRBJ2-5; D gene unclear. Trimming removed 0 bases at V and 2 bases at J, with 8 bases between. CDR3 length: 14 amino acids. Germline CDR1 is SGHRS and CDR2 is YFSETQ. CDR3 protein: CASSLDAVQETQYF. CDR3 bases: TGCGCCAGCAGCTTGGATGCTGTTCAAGAGACCCAGTACTTC.

The chain carries TRBV11-2 and TRBJ2-7; D possibly matches TRBD1 or TRBD2 (5 bases each). The length of the CDR3 is 13 residues. Trimming stripped 5 bases from V and 3 bases from J, with 11 bases between. Germline CDR1 reads SGHAT; CDR2 reads FQNNGV. DNA of the CDR3: TGTGCCAGCAGCCTAGGGGAGCACTACGAGCAGTACTTC. This translates into CASSLGEHYEQYF.

By its share, this clone is medium-sized. J is TRBJ1-3 and V is TRBV11-3, with D uncertain. The CDR3 is made up of 12 amino acids. Trimming left V 4 bases short and J 6 bases short, with 7 bases between. The V gene's germline CDR1 is SGHNT and CDR2 YENEEA. CDR3 in DNA: TGTGCCAGCAGCTCCACGGAAAACACCATATATTTT. It encodes CASSSTENTIYF.

The chain joins TRBV19 to TRBJ1-5; no reliable D call. Trimming stripped 7 bases from V and 0 bases from J, with 13 bases between. This CDR3 comprises 15 residues. Per the germline V gene, CDR1 is LNHDA and CDR2 is SQIVND (reference sequence). CDR3 in amino acids: CASKKEPTSNQPQHF. CDR3 DNA: TGTGCCAGTAAAAAGGAACCCACTAGCAATCAGCCCCAGCATTTT.

This clone was recorded only once. This chain connects TRBV5-4 to TRBJ1-1; no clear D. The CDR3 is 17 amino acids. The V gene's germline CDR1 is SGHNT and CDR2 YYREEE (reference sequence). The V and J ends lost 2 bases and 0 bases respectively, with 17 bases between them. The CDR3 is CASSFGGPNPLNTEAFF. The CDR3 nucleotides read TGTGCCAGCAGCTTCGGTGGGCCCAACCCTTTGAACACTGAAGCTTTCTTT.

The rearrangement uses TRBV27 and TRBJ1-1; 10 nucleotides match TRBD1. The CDR3 contains 14 residues. J lost 4 bases, V lost 5 bases, and 4 bases had no gene match. CDR1 is MNHEY and CDR2 is SMNVEV in the germline V gene (reference sequence). This CDR3 reads CASSPGTGATEAFF. The CDR3 DNA follows: TGTGCCAGCAGTCCCGGGACAGGGGCCACTGAAGCTTTCTTT.

The V gene is TRBV5-1, the J gene TRBJ1-3; D not certain. Germline CDR1 is SGHRS and CDR2 is YFSETQ. The CDR3 has 16 residues. V was shortened by 0 bases and J by 4 bases, with 14 bases between the two germline ends. CDR3 DNA sequence: TGCGCCAGCAGCTTGGAAGACGGCGGCAGAGGAAACACCATATATTTT. Translating it yields CASSLEDGGRGNTIYF.

V is TRBV29-1 and J is TRBJ1-4; 10 bases agree with TRBD1. CDR1 is SQVTM, CDR2 ANQGSEA, per germline. The CDR3 has 12 residues. V was clipped by 3 bases and J by 11 bases; unmatched bases: 3. The CDR3 region has the DNA TGCAGCGTTGAGAGACAGGGGGCGAAACTGTTTTTT. Amino acids: CSVERQGAKLFF.

The chain links TRBV5-1 to TRBJ2-7; TRBD2 might be the D (5 bases). Per the germline V gene, CDR1 is SGHRS and CDR2 is YFSETQ. Trimming removed 4 bases from V and 2 bases from J, with 10 bases in between. This CDR3 contains 13 residues. The CDR3 here is CASSKGSTYEQYF. The CDR3 DNA is TGCGCCAGCAGCAAAGGGAGTACCTACGAGCAGTACTTC.

The rearrangement joins TRBV5-1 to TRBJ2-5, with D possibly TRBD2 on 5 matching bases. CDR3 length equals 16 residues. Trimming took 0 bases from V and 5 from J, leaving 17 bases between them. Germline V CDR1 and CDR2: SGHRS, YFSETQ. CDR3 in amino acids: CASSLGTRGSEETQYF. In DNA form, the CDR3 reads TGCGCCAGCAGCTTGGGTACTCGGGGTTCGGAGGAGACCCAGTACTTC. The full variable domain, in which reference TRBV5-1 and TRBJ2-5 provide the parts outside the CDR3, is KAGVTQTPRYLIKTRGQQVTLSCSPISGHRSVSWYQQTPGQGLQFLFEYFSETQRNKGNFPGRFSGRQFSNSRSEMNVSTLELGDSALYLCASSLGTRGSEETQYFGPGTRLLVL.

V and J are TRBV13 and TRBJ2-7; maybe TRBD2 (5 bases). The CDR3 is 13 amino acids. The germline CDR1 and CDR2 sequences are PRHDT and FYEKMQ (reference sequence). Trimming left V 2 bases short and J 4 bases short, with 9 bases between. The CDR3 region has the DNA TGTGCCAGCAGCTTAAGTCGGGGTTACGAGCAGTACTTC. It codes for CASSLSRGYEQYF.

CDR3 loop: CASSLALIAGVDEQFF. CDR3 DNA: TGTGCCAGCAGCTTGGCCTTAATAGCGGGAGTGGATGAGCAGTTCTTC. This rearrangement joins TRBV5-6 to TRBJ2-1; 9 nucleotides agree with TRBD2. The CDR3 length is 16 residues. The V segment lost 0 bases and the J segment 8 bases; nucleotides outside the gene matches: 9. Germline assignment: CDR1 SGHDT and CDR2 YYEEEE.

The chain uses TRBV10-3 and TRBJ2-7; 7 nucleotides line up with TRBD1. J was trimmed by 7 bases and V by 4 bases; bases with no gene match: 4. This CDR3 spans 12 amino acids. Germline V gene sequence: CDR1 ENHRY, CDR2 SYGVKD. The CDR3 coding sequence is TGTGCCATCAGTGCTCAGGGGGATGAGCAGTACTTC. Protein product: CAISAQGDEQYF.

The chain combines TRBV4-1 with TRBJ2-7; 13 nucleotides line up with TRBD2. CDR3 size: 17 residues. Unmatched junction bases numbered 3, after V lost 0 bases and J lost 1 base. Germline V gives CDR1 MGHRA, CDR2 YSYEKL. The CDR3 nucleotides are TGCGCCAGCAGCCAAGACTCGGGACTAGCGGGGTCCTACGAGCAGTACTTC. Amino acids: CASSQDSGLAGSYEQYF.

The rearrangement joins TRBV7-8 to TRBJ2-7, with 7 bases aligning to TRBD2. Looked up from germline, CDR1 is SGHVS and CDR2 is FQNEAQ. This CDR3 comprises 13 residues. V gave up 4 bases and J gave up 3 bases; unmatched junction bases: 3. The CDR3 nucleotides are TGTGCCAGCAGCTCTGGGAGGGGCTACGAGCAGTACTTC. It codes for CASSSGRGYEQYF.

V is TRBV11-3 and J is TRBJ2-7; D perhaps matches TRBD2 (5 bases). This CDR3 is built from 13 residues. Germline CDR1 SGHNT, CDR2 YENEEA. V was cut by 1 base and J by 3 bases, with 7 bases left in between. CDR3 protein: CASSLVGDYEQYF. The CDR3 DNA follows: TGTGCCAGCAGCTTAGTCGGGGACTACGAGCAGTACTTC.

This rearrangement joins TRBV19 to TRBJ2-3; D is perhaps TRBD2 (7 bases). V shed 7 bases and J shed 3 bases, with 17 bases lying between them. The CDR3 is 15 residues long. From germline, CDR1 is LNHDA and CDR2 SQIVND (reference sequence). CDR3 sequence reads: CASKGGESGTDTQYF. The CDR3 region has the DNA TGTGCCAGTAAAGGGGGGGAGTCGGGTACAGATACGCAGTATTTT.

The chain links TRBV11-3 to TRBJ2-3, with D maybe TRBD1 (6 bases). Per the germline V gene, CDR1 is SGHNT and CDR2 is YENEEA. CDR3 length equals 14 residues. V was clipped by 5 bases and J by 6 bases, with 15 bases between them. The DNA for the CDR3 is TGTGCCAGCAGCCCCCACCAGGGGTTCGATACGCAGTATTTT. This codes for CASSPHQGFDTQYF.

The CDR3 here is CASSQDLGGYGYTF. CDR3 bases: TGTGCCAGCAGCCAAGATCTTGGAGGCTATGGCTACACCTTC. The chain joins TRBV14 to TRBJ1-2; no reliable D call. The CDR3 has 14 amino acids. Germline V gives CDR1 SGHDN, CDR2 FVKESK. Trimming removed 0 bases from V and 4 bases from J, with 9 bases in between.